The clone carrying this TCR beta chain was counted a few times. The CDR3 end is not reached by the read, which stops 3 residues before it; the germline J gene fills it in. Germline V gene lookup returns CDR1 GTSNPN and CDR2 SVGIG (reference sequence). J gave up 3 bases and V 0 bases, and 5 bases lay outside the gene matches. The CDR3 has 15 residues. Equal genomic DNA amounts from CVID and control samples were sequenced. The assay was immunoSEQ multiplex PCR, and TCRdb's table has in-frame clones only and misses some. This set yields approximately 56,000 clones and no singletons; the top ten hold 2% to 2.5%. The data stem from a study of T cell clonality in common variable immunodeficiency. Patients and controls were mostly of Caucasian heritage.

The clonotype comes from a person between 18 and 75 years old in good health. Sequenced sample: peripheral blood mononuclear cells. The V gene is TRBV30, the J gene TRBJ1-5; 7 nucleotides line up with TRBD1. This CDR3 reads CAWSVQGLYNQPQHF. CDR3 DNA (partial): TGTGCCTGGAGTGTACAGGGGCTTTACAATCAGCCC.